These 22 T cell receptor beta chains were sequenced from one sample in a study of T cell responses to AZD1222 COVID-19 vaccine. TCRdb's table, derived via immunoSEQ multiplex PCR, lists solely in-frame clones and lacks some. This sample has roughly 120,000 clones, with around 85% found just once. The sequenced sample was peripheral blood, obtained on day 0 of AZD1222 vaccination. The receptors stem from an adult in good health.

The chain couples TRBV19 to TRBJ2-3; D is ambiguous. Trimming pared 0 bases from V and 8 bases from J, leaving 9 bases between. Germline-derived CDR1 and CDR2 are LNHDA and SQIVND (reference sequence). The CDR3 covers 13 residues. The CDR3 nucleotides are TGTGCCAGTAGTATAGATCGGACGGTTACGCAGTATTTT. It encodes CASSIDRTVTQYF.

This rearrangement joins TRBV5-4 to TRBJ2-1; the match to TRBD2 covers 7 bases. This CDR3 spans 15 amino acids. J gave up 4 bases and V 0 bases, and 4 bases lay outside the gene matches. The germline CDR1 and CDR2 sequences are SGHNT and YYREEE (reference sequence). The chain's CDR3 is CASSLAAGVYNEQFF. In DNA, the CDR3 is TGTGCCAGCAGCTTGGCGGCGGGAGTGTACAATGAGCAGTTCTTC.

The chain employs TRBV10-3 and TRBJ2-7; unclear D gene. Germline CDR1 is ENHRY and CDR2 is SYGVKD. The CDR3 totals 12 residues. The V end was cut by 6 bases, the J end by 1 base, with 7 bases between. The CDR3 DNA follows: TGTGCCATCAGGGGCGGATCCTACGAGCAGTACTTC. Its protein is CAIRGGSYEQYF.

The CDR3 sequence is CASSPILGAGANVLTF. Here the CDR3 DNA reads TGTGCCAGCTCACCAATCTTAGGGGCTGGGGCCAACGTCCTGACTTTC. The chain joins TRBV18 to TRBJ2-6; D perhaps matches TRBD1 (5 bases). Germline CDR1 and CDR2: KGHSH and LQKENI. Deletions cut 2 bases from V and 2 bases from J, with 10 bases between. This CDR3 contains 16 residues. Full variable domain (missing parts from reference TRBV18 and TRBJ2-6): NAGVMQNPRHLVRRRGQEARLRCSPMKGHSHVYWYRQLPEEGLKFMVYLQKENIIDESGMPKERFSAEFPKEGPSILRIQQVVRGDSAAYFCASSPILGAGANVLTFGAGSRLTVL.

The V call is TRBV5-6, the J call TRBJ2-2; 14 bases are a match to TRBD2. The CDR3 contains 17 residues. Losses at the gene ends were 3 bases for V and 6 bases for J; bases not matched to a gene: 7. CDR1 SGHDT and CDR2 YYEEEE come from the germline V gene. The CDR3 DNA sequence: TGTGCCAGCAGCTCTCGGACTAGCGGGAGGTGGGCCGGGGAGCTGTTTTTT. Protein: CASSSRTSGRWAGELFF.

The chain recombines TRBV6-5 with TRBJ1-2; D may be TRBD1 (5 bases). The CDR3 spans 11 residues. Trimming removed 2 bases at V and 8 bases at J, with 6 bases between. Germline V gene lookup returns CDR1 MNHEY and CDR2 SVGAGI. CDR3 coding DNA: TGTGCCAGCAGTTACCGGGGCGGCTACACCTTC. Translating gives CASSYRGGYTF.

This clone has just one count. The chain combines TRBV28 with TRBJ2-2, with 10 bases lining up with TRBD2. Looked up from germline, CDR1 is MDHEN and CDR2 is SYDVKM. This CDR3 is built from 16 residues. Trimming removed 6 bases from V and 5 bases from J; junction bases left unmatched: 9. DNA of the CDR3: TGTGCCAGCAGCACGCTAGCGGGAGTAGGAACCGGGGAGCTGTTTTTT. It yields the protein CASSTLAGVGTGELFF.

The genes are TRBV10-3 and TRBJ1-2; possibly TRBD1 for D (6 bases). The CDR3 is 15 residues long. CDR1 and CDR2 from the germline V gene are ENHRY and SYGVKD. V lost 0 bases and J 0 bases, leaving 8 bases between the germline ends. Here the CDR3 DNA reads TGTGCCATCAGTGAGTCGGGGGGCGCTAACTATGGCTACACCTTC. It translates to CAISESGGANYGYTF.

This rearrangement joins TRBV29-1 to TRBJ2-1; 8 bases match TRBD2. Germline CDR1 and CDR2: SQVTM and ANQGSEA. This CDR3 has 16 amino acids. After removal of 0 bases from V and 5 bases from J, the junction contained 9 bases not matched to a gene. CDR3 sequence (DNA): TGCAGCGTTGAAGATTACCGAGCGGGAGTCCACAATGAGCAGTTCTTC. Encoded protein: CSVEDYRAGVHNEQFF.

This chain connects TRBV11-2 to TRBJ1-4; D is ambiguous. V was cut by 5 bases and J by 0 bases, with 13 bases left in between. The germline V gene encodes CDR1 SGHAT and CDR2 FQNNGV. The CDR3 sequence is 16 residues long. The CDR3 sequence: CASSPRGDATNEKLFF. The CDR3 bases are TGTGCCAGCAGCCCCCGGGGAGACGCAACTAATGAAAAACTGTTTTTT.

The genes are TRBV7-9 and TRBJ2-7, with 16 bases aligning to TRBD2. Germline V gene sequence: CDR1 SEHNR, CDR2 FQNEAQ (reference sequence). CDR3 length: 17 residues. The V segment lost 5 bases and the J segment 7 bases; nucleotides outside the gene matches: 11. The CDR3 coding sequence is TGTGCCAGCAGCCCGTCGAGGGGGGGACTAGCGGGAGGGGAGCAGTACTTC. It codes for CASSPSRGGLAGGEQYF.

This chain connects TRBV28 to TRBJ2-7; possible D gene TRBD1, 6 bases. The CDR3 extends over 13 amino acids. V gave up 6 bases and J gave up 6 bases, with 15 bases separating them. CDR1 is MDHEN, CDR2 SYDVKM, per germline. CDR3 coding DNA: TGTGCCAGCAGCCAGGGACACCCCTCCGAGCAGTACTTC. Translating gives CASSQGHPSEQYF.

This chain links TRBV28 with TRBJ2-2; possible D gene TRBD2, 6 bases. V shed 6 bases and J shed 0 bases, with 11 bases lying between them. This CDR3 contains 15 residues. Germline V CDR1 and CDR2: MDHEN, SYDVKM. The CDR3 DNA follows: TGTGCCAGCAGCCCGGACTACCCGAACACCGGGGAGCTGTTTTTT. Encoded protein: CASSPDYPNTGELFF.

This chain joins TRBV18 and TRBJ2-3; either TRBD1 or TRBD2 may supply D (5 bases each). Looked up from germline, CDR1 is KGHSH and CDR2 is LQKENI. Trimming removed 3 bases at V and 0 bases at J, with 16 bases between. The length of the CDR3 is 17 residues. The CDR3: CASSPLSRGESTDTQYF. As DNA, the CDR3 is TGTGCCAGCTCACCTCTATCAAGGGGAGAAAGCACAGATACGCAGTATTTT.

CDR3 sequence: CASSQKQGTDQPQHF. The CDR3 DNA follows: TGTGCCAGCAGCCAGAAACAGGGGACCGATCAGCCCCAGCATTTT. This rearrangement joins TRBV4-2 to TRBJ1-5; 7 bases line up with TRBD1. The CDR3 totals 15 residues. The germline CDR1 and CDR2 sequences are LGHNA and YNFKEQ. Trimming took 3 bases from V and 5 from J; bases not matched to a gene: 7.

CDR3 sequence (DNA): TGTGCCAGCAGCGCGGACACCCAAGAGACCCAGTACTTC. Residues: CASSADTQETQYF. This chain links TRBV5-6 with TRBJ2-5, with TRBD1 as a possible D gene (5 bases). The germline V gene has CDR1 SGHDT and CDR2 YYEEEE. The CDR3 consists of 13 residues. The V and J ends lost 4 bases and 1 base respectively, with 8 bases between them.

The CDR3 loop reads CASSVAGLAGANEQFF. The CDR3 coding sequence is TGTGCCAGCAGCGTAGCTGGACTAGCGGGAGCAAATGAGCAGTTCTTC. The chain couples TRBV9 to TRBJ2-1; 13 nucleotides match TRBD2. Germline assignment: CDR1 SGDLS and CDR2 YYNGEE. CDR3 size: 16 residues. V lost 0 bases, J lost 7 bases, and 4 bases stayed unmatched.

The chain joins TRBV2 to TRBJ2-2; D not certain. Germline assignment: CDR1 SNHLY and CDR2 FYNNEI. The CDR3 loop spans 15 amino acids. V lost 5 bases and J lost 0, with 10 bases in between. CDR3 amino acids: CASSPRRTNTGELFF. CDR3 DNA: TGTGCCAGCAGTCCGCGACGGACGAACACCGGGGAGCTGTTTTTT.

For the CDR3, the DNA is TGTGCCAGCAGCGTAGCGGAGCGCCCGAGACTCGATACGCAGTATTTT. Translation gives CASSVAERPRLDTQYF. This chain connects TRBV9 to TRBJ2-3; D is ambiguous. The CDR3 contains 16 residues. Between the trimmed V and J ends, which lost 0 bases and 6 bases, there was a span of 17 bases. The germline V gene has CDR1 SGDLS and CDR2 YYNGEE.

The chain links TRBV28 to TRBJ1-2; a weak D match, TRBD1 (5 bases). From germline, CDR1 is MDHEN and CDR2 SYDVKM. V was pared by 5 bases and J by 2 bases, with 21 bases between. This CDR3 spans 17 amino acids. The CDR3 DNA is TGTGCCAGCAGTCAAAGGTTCCTGCAGGGTGGCAACTATGGCTACACCTTC. Translation gives CASSQRFLQGGNYGYTF.

V gene TRBV6-4 combines with J gene TRBJ2-5, with TRBD2 identical over 10 bases. This CDR3 comprises 16 residues. Looked up from germline, CDR1 is MRHNA and CDR2 is SNTAGT. With V trimmed by 4 bases and J by 4 bases, 9 bases remained unmatched. The CDR3 coding sequence is TGTGCCAGCAGTGGAGCGGCTAGCGGGAGAATAGAGACCCAGTACTTC. Protein sequence: CASSGAASGRIETQYF.

This chain links TRBV14 with TRBJ2-6; the D gene is possibly TRBD1 (6 bases). The CDR3 has 18 amino acids. Germline lookup yields CDR1 SGHDN and CDR2 FVKESK. V lost 3 bases and J 1 base, leaving 16 bases between the germline ends. The CDR3 sequence is CASSQEDRRGSGANVLTF. CDR3 sequence (DNA): TGTGCCAGCAGCCAGGAGGACAGACGGGGATCTGGGGCCAACGTCCTGACTTTC.